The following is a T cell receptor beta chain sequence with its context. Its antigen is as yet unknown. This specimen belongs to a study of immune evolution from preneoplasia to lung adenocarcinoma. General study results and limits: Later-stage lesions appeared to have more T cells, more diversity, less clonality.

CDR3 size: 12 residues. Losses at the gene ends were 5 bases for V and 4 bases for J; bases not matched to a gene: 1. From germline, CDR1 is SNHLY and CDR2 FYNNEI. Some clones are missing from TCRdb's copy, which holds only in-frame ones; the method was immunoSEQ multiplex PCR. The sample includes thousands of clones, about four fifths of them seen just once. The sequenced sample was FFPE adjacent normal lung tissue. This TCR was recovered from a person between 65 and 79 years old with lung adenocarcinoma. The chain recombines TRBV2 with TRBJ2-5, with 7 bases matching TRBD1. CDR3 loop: CASSRQGETQYF. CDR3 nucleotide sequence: TGTGCCAGCAGTCGACAGGGAGAGACCCAGTACTTC.